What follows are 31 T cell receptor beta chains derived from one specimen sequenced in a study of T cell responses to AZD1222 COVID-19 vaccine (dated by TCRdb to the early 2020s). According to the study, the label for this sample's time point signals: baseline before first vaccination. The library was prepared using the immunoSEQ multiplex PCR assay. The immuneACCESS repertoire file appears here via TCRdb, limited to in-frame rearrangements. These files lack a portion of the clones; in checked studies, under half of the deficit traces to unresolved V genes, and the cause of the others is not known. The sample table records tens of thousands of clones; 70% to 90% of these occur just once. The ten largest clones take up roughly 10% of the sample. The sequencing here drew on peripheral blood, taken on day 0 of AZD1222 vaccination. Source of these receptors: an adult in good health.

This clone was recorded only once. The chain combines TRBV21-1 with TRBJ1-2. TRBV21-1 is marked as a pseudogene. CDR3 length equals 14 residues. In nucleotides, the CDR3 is TGTGCCAGCAGCGAGGGTGGGCGGGACCGATCTTCCACCTTC. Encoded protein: CASSEGGRDRSSTF.

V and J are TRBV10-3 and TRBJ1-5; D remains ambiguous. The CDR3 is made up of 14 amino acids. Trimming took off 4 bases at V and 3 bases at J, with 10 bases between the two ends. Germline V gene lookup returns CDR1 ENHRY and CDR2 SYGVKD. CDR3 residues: CAISVGMTNQPQHF. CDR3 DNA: TGTGCCATCAGTGTGGGGATGACCAATCAGCCCCAGCATTTT.

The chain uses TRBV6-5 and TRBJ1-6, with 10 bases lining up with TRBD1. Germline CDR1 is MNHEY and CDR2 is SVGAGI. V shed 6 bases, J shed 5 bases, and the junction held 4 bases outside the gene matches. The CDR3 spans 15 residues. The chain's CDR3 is CASSRDRGDNSPLHF. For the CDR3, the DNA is TGTGCCAGCAGCCGGGACAGGGGAGATAATTCACCCCTCCACTTT.

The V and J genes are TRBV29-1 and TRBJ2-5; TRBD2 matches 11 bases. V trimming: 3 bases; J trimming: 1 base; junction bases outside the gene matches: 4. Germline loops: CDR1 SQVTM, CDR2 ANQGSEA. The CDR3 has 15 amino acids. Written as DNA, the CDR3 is TGCAGCGTTGAGGGGGGACTAGCGGTCCAAGAGACCCAGTACTTC. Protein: CSVEGGLAVQETQYF.

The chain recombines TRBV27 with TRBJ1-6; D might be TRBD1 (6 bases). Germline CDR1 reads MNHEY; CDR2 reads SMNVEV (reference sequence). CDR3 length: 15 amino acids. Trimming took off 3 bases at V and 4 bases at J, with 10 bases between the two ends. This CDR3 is CASSLGGQYNSPLHF. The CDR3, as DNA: TGTGCCAGCAGTTTGGGCGGACAGTATAATTCACCCCTCCACTTT.

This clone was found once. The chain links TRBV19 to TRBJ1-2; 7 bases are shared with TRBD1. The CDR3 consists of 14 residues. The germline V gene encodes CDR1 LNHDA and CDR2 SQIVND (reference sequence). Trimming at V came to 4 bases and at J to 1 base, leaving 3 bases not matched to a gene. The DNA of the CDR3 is TGTGCCAGTAGTAGACAGGGAGGTAACTATGGCTACACCTTC. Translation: CASSRQGGNYGYTF.

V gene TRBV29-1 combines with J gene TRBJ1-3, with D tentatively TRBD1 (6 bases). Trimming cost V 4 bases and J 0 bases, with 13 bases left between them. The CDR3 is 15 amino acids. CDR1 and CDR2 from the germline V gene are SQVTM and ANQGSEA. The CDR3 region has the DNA TGCAGCGTTGTTCCGGACAGTAGCTCTGGAAACACCATATATTTT. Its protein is CSVVPDSSSGNTIYF.

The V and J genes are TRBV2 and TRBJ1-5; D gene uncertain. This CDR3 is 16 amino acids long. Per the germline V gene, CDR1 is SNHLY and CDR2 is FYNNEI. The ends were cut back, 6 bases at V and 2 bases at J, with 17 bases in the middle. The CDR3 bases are TGTGCCAGCAGCTTTCCGGGCCCAAAAGGCAATCAGCCCCAGCATTTT. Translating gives CASSFPGPKGNQPQHF.

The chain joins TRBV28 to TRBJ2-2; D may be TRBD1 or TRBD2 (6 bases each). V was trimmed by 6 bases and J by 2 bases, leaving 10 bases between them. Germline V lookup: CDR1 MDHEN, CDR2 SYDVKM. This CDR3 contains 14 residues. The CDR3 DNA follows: TGTGCCAGCAGGGAGGGACACAACACCGGGGAGCTGTTTTTT. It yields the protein CASREGHNTGELFF.

The CDR3 spells CASSDSGAGRYGYTF. The DNA for the CDR3 is TGTGCCAGCAGTGACTCGGGGGCAGGGCGCTATGGCTACACCTTC. This chain joins TRBV6-4 and TRBJ1-2; possible D gene TRBD1, 6 bases. The V gene lost 0 bases and the J gene lost 4 bases, with 12 bases spanning the gap. Germline V gene lookup returns CDR1 MRHNA and CDR2 SNTAGT. This CDR3 has 15 residues.

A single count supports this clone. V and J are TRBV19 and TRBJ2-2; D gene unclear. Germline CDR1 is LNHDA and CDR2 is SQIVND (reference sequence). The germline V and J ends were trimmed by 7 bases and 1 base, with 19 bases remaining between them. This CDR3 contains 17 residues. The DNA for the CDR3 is TGTGCCAGTACCAATCGCGCTGGGCCAAAGAACACCGGGGAGCTGTTTTTT. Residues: CASTNRAGPKNTGELFF.

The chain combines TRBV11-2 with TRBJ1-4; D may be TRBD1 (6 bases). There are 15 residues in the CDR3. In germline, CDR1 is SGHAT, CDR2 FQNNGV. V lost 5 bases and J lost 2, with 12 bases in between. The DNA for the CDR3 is TGTGCCAGCAGCCTTCTACAGGGTACTAATGAAAAACTGTTTTTT. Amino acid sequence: CASSLLQGTNEKLFF.

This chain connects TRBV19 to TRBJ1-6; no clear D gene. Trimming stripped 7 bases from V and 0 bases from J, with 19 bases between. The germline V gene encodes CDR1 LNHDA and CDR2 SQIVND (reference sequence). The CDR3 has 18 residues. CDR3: CASKPQRTASSYNSPLHF. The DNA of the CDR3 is TGTGCCAGTAAACCTCAGAGGACGGCGAGCTCCTATAATTCACCCCTCCACTTT. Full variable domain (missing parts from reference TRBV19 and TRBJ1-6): DGGITQSPKYLFRKEGQNVTLSCEQNLNHDAMYWYRQDPGQGLRLIYYSQIVNDFQKGDIAEGYSVSREKKESFPLTVTSAQKNPTAFYLCASKPQRTASSYNSPLHFGNGTRLTVT.

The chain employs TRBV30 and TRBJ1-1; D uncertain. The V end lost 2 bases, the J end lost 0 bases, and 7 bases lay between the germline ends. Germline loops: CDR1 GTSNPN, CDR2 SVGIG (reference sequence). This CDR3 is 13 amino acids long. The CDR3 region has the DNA TGTGCCTGGAGTTCCGGCATGAACACTGAAGCTTTCTTT. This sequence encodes CAWSSGMNTEAFF.

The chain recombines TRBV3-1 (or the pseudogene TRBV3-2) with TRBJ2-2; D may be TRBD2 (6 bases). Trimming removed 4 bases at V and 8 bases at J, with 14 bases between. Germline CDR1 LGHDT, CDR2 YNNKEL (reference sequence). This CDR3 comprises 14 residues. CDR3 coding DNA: TGTGCCAGCAGCCGCATTGCGGGGCGGGGGGAGCTGTTTTTT. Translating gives CASSRIAGRGELFF.

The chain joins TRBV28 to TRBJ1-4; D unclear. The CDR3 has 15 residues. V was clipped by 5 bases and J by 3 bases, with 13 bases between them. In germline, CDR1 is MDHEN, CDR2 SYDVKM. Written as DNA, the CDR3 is TGTGCCAGCAGTACCCCCGGGCTACCTAATGAAAAACTGTTTTTT. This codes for CASSTPGLPNEKLFF.

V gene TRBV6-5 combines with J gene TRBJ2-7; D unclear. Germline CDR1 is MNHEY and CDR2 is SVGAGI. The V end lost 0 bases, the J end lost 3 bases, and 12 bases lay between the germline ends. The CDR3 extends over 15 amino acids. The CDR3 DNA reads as TGTGCCAGCAGTTACTCGCGCGGCCTGCTCTACGAGCAGTACTTC. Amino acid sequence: CASSYSRGLLYEQYF.

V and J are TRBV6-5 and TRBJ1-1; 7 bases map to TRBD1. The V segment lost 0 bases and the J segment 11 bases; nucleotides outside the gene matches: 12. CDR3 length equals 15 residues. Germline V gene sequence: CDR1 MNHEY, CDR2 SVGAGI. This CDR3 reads CASSYSTGRQGQAFF. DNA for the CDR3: TGTGCCAGCAGTTACTCGACGGGGCGACAGGGTCAGGCTTTCTTT.

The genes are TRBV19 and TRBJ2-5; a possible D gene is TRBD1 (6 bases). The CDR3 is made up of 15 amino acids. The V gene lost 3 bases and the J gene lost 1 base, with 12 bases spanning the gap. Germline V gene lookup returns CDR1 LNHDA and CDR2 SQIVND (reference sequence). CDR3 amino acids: CASSIAGTSQETQYF. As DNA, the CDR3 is TGTGCCAGTAGTATTGCCGGGACAAGCCAAGAGACCCAGTACTTC.

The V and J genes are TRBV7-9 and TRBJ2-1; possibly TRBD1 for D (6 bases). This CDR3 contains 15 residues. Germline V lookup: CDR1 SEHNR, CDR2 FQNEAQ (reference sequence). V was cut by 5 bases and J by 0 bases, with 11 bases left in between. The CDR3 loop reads CASSPDRVSYNEQFF. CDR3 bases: TGTGCCAGCAGCCCGGACAGAGTCTCCTACAATGAGCAGTTCTTC.

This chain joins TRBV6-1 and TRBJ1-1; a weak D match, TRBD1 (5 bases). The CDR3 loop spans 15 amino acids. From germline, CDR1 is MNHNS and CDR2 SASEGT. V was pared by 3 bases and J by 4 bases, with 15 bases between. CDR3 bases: TGTGCCAGCAGTGACCAGGGACGGCCTTCCACTGAAGCTTTCTTT. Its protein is CASSDQGRPSTEAFF.

CDR3 bases: TGTGCCAGCAGCCCGGAGGGGGGATCTAATGAAAAACTGTTTTTT. Its protein product is CASSPEGGSNEKLFF. V gene TRBV5-4 combines with J gene TRBJ1-4; possibly TRBD1 for D (6 bases). The CDR3 runs to 15 residues. Germline values: CDR1 SGHNT, CDR2 YYREEE (reference sequence). Trimming removed 4 bases from V and 3 bases from J, with 13 bases in between.

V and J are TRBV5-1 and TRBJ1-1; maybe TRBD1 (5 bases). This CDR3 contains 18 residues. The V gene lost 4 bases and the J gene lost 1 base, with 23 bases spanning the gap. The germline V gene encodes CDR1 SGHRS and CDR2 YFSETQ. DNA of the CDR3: TGCGCCAGCAGCACCGATCCGGGACGGACCGCCCCGAACACTGAAGCTTTCTTT. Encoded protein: CASSTDPGRTAPNTEAFF.

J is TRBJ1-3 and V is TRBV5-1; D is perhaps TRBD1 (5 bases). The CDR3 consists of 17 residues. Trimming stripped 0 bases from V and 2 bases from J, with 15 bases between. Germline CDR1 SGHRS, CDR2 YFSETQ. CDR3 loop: CASSLAAVGVPGNTIYF. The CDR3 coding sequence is TGCGCCAGCAGCTTGGCCGCGGTAGGGGTGCCTGGAAACACCATATATTTT.

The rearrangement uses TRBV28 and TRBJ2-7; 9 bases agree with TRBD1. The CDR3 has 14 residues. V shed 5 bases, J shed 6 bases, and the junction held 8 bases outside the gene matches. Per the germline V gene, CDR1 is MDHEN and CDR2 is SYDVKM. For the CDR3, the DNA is TGTGCCAGCAGTAGACCGGGACAGGGAACCGAGCAGTACTTC. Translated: CASSRPGQGTEQYF. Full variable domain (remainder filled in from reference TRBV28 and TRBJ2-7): DVKVTQSSRYLVKRTGEKVFLECVQDMDHENMFWYRQDPGLGLRLIYFSYDVKMKEKGDIPEGYSVSREKKERFSLILESASTNQTSMYLCASSRPGQGTEQYFGPGTRLTVT.

CDR3 coding DNA: TGTGCCAGCCCCCCCGGGCGAATTTCCCGCGAGCAGTACTTC. As protein: CASPPGRISREQYF. The chain uses TRBV6-4 and TRBJ2-7; D ambiguous. Trimming stripped 8 bases from V and 6 bases from J, with 20 bases between. CDR3 size: 14 residues. The germline V gene has CDR1 MRHNA and CDR2 SNTAGT.

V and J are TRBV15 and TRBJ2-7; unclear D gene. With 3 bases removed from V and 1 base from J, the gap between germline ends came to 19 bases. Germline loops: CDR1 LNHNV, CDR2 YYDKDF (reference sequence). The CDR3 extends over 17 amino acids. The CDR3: CATSRSLLTPSSYEQYF. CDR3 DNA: TGTGCCACCAGCAGGTCCCTTTTGACTCCCTCGTCCTACGAGCAGTACTTC.

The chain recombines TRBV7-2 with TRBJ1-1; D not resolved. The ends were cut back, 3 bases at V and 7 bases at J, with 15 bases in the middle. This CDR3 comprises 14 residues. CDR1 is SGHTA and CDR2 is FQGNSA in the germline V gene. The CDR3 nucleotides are TGTGCCAGCAGCTTGGGCCCCAGAACCCTTGAAGCTTTCTTT. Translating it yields CASSLGPRTLEAFF.

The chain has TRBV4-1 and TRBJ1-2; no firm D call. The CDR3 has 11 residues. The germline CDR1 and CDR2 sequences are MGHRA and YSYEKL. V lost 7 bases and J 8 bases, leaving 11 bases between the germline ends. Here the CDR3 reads CASTMVGGYTF. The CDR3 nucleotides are TGCGCCAGCACTATGGTGGGGGGCTACACCTTC.

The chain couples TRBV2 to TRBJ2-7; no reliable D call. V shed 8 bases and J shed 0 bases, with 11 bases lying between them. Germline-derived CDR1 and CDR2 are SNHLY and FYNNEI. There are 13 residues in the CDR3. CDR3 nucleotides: TGTGCCAGCGGAATATCCAGCTCCTACGAGCAGTACTTC. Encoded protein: CASGISSSYEQYF.

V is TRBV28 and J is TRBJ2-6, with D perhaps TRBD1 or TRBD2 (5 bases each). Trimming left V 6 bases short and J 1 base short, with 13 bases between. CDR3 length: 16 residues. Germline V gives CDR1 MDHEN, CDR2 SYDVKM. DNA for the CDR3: TGTGCCAGCAGAACCCACGGGGCATCTGGGGCCAACGTCCTGACTTTC. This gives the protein CASRTHGASGANVLTF. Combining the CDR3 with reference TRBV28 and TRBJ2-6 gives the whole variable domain DVKVTQSSRYLVKRTGEKVFLECVQDMDHENMFWYRQDPGLGLRLIYFSYDVKMKEKGDIPEGYSVSREKKERFSLILESASTNQTSMYLCASRTHGASGANVLTFGAGSRLTVL.